This TCR beta chain came from a study of Graves' ophthalmopathy and Graves' hyperthyroidism. Study-wide context: Researchers obtained peripheral blood at initial diagnosis, before any treatment had begun.

Study conclusions and caveats: Prediction of ophthalmopathy progression reached around 71% sensitivity and around 72% specificity.

Every ophthalmopathy donor presented moderate-to-severe activity, CAS ≥3, NOSPECS ≥4 and duration under 3 months. CDR3 regions of TCR beta were amplified from RNA transcripts. Second-round multiplex PCR followed a first-round RT-PCR using HTBI primers. One entry per CDR3 protein results from TCRdb running MiXCR on the multiplex PCR reads. The data contain under 200,000 distinct CDR3 sequences, 30% to 45% of them singletons. With respect to this clonotype: Its antigen is unknown.

The clonotype originates from a middle-aged woman with Graves' ophthalmopathy. Sequenced material: peripheral blood.

The CDR3, as DNA: TGTGCCAGCAGTTCCTTTGGGCGAGGGACTGAAGCTTTCTTT. Its translation: CASSSFGRGTEAFF. The chain employs TRBV12-3 or TRBV12-4 and TRBJ1-1; D is undetermined. Between the trimmed V and J ends, which lost 4 bases and 5 bases, there was a span of 14 bases. The CDR3 runs to 14 residues.